This TCR beta chain stems from a study of blood T cell repertoires in COVID-19 (TCRdb year 2020). Describing the broader study: Collaborator samples came from the United States, Italy and Spain and covered acute and convalescent phases of COVID-19. The prospective study material was composed of cDNA or gDNA derived from T cells, B-cell-depleted T cells, or PBMCs. Deeply sampled blood TCRbeta repertoires from subjects exposed to, actively infected with, or recovered from COVID-19 were included in the dataset. The repertoires were released in a freely available public database intended as a resource for research on the immune response to SARS-CoV-2. The samples were drawn from two sources: the first 160 participants of the ongoing ImmuneRACE study, and 1,200 or so subjects contributed by 6 global collaborators. The sample metadata nearly always contained a de-identified subject ID, COVID-19 status, age in years and sex. Where available, HLA class I and class II types were obtained from metadata supplied by the sample provider rather than from assay-based typing.

The immunoSEQ Assay, a bias-controlled multiplex PCR, was used to amplify TCRbeta CDR3 regions from genomic DNA. Per the source publication's procedure: Nucleated cell counts per sample were estimated from amplification of reference gene primers within the assay. Sequence reads were collapsed and filtered to measure the absolute abundance of every unique TCRbeta CDR3 rearrangement. For each sample, productive Simpson clonality was calculated as the square root of Simpson's diversity index over productive rearrangements. The immuneACCESS repertoire file appears here via TCRdb, limited to in-frame rearrangements. These files lack a portion of the clones; in checked studies, under half of the deficit traces to unresolved V genes, and the cause of the others is not known. V and J calls and clone size come straight from that table; D and trimming were deduced from the DNA. The sample profile shows 20,000 or so clones; approximately 89% of them were found once. In total, the top ten clones hold about 3% of the sample.

Turning to this clone: Its antigen is unknown. The sample holds no much larger clone one base away, and base qualities are not on file.

Whole blood was collected in K2EDTA tubes by collaborating institutions according to the institutions' own protocols. Collaborator samples were shipped for TCRbeta analysis as frozen whole blood, isolated PBMCs, or DNA extracted from either sample type. Findings and caveats that apply to the study as a whole: The quantity of clinical and demographic metadata differed by source and by participant and was supplied without curation.

V is trimmed back by 2 bases and J by 5 bases, and the junction contains 6 bases that no gene match accounts for. From a lookup of the germline V gene, CDR1 and CDR2 are SGHRS and YFSETQ. The CDR3 numbers 14 residues from cysteine through phenylalanine. Only CDR3 DNA is held: 42 bases, read in frame from base 1. The origin of this receptor is a human donor in a cohort sampled during active COVID-19. Here the chain combines TRBV5-1 and TRBJ2-7, with 8 central nucleotides matching TRBD2. Sequences were obtained from peripheral blood. The nucleotides read TGCGCCAGCAGCTTCTCTAGCGGGTCCCACGAGCAGTACTTC. It translates to CASSFSSGSHEQYF.